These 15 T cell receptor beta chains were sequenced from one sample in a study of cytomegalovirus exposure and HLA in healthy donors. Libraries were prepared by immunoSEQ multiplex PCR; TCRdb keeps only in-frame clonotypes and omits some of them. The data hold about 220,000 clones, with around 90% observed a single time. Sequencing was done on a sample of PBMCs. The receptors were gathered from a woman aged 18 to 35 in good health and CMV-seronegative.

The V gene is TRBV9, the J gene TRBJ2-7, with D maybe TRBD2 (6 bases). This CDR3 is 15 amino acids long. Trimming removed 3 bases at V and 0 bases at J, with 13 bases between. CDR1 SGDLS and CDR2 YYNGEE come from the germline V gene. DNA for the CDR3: TGTGCCAGCAGCGCGGGACTTCTGAGCTCCTACGAGCAGTACTTC. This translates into CASSAGLLSSYEQYF.

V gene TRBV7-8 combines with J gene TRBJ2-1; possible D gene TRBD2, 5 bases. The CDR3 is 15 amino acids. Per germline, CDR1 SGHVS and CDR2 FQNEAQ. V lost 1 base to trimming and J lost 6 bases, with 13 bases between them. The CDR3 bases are TGTGCCAGCAGCTTAGTCAGTCGGGATGGCAATGAGCAGTTCTTC. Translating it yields CASSLVSRDGNEQFF. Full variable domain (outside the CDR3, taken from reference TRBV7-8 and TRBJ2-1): GAGVSQSPRYKVAKRGQDVALRCDPISGHVSLFWYQQALGQGPEFLTYFQNEAQLDKSGLPSDRFFAERPEGSVSTLKIQRTQQEDSAVYLCASSLVSRDGNEQFFGPGTRLTVL.

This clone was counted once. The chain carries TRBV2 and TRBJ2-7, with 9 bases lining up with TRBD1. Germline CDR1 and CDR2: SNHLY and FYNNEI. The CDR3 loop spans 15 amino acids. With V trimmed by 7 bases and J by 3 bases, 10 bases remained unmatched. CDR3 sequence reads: CASKLQGAMGYEQYF. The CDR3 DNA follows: TGTGCCAGCAAGCTACAGGGGGCGATGGGCTACGAGCAGTACTTC.

The CDR3 region has the DNA TGTGCCAGCGCGTACAGCGTCTACAGAAACTCTGGACAGGGGGCTTACACTGAAGCTTTCTTT. As protein: CASAYSVYRNSGQGAYTEAFF. The chain is built from TRBV28 and TRBJ1-1, with TRBD1 matching over 11 bases. This CDR3 has 21 residues. Germline-derived CDR1 and CDR2 are MDHEN and SYDVKM. Losses at the gene ends were 8 bases for V and 3 bases for J; bases not matched to a gene: 26.

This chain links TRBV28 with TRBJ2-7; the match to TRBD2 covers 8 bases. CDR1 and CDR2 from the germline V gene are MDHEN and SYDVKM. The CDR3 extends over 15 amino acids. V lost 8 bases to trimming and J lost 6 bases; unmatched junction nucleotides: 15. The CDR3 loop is CASLGDSGTRGEQYF. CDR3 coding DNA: TGTGCCAGCTTGGGAGACTCCGGGACTAGAGGCGAGCAGTACTTC.

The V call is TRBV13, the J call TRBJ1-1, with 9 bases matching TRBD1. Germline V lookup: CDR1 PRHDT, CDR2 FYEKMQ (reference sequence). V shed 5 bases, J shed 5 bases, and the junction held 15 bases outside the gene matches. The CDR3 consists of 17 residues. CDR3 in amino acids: CASSPNRGTGIETEAFF. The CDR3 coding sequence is TGTGCCAGCAGCCCAAACCGGGGGACAGGGATTGAAACTGAAGCTTTCTTT.

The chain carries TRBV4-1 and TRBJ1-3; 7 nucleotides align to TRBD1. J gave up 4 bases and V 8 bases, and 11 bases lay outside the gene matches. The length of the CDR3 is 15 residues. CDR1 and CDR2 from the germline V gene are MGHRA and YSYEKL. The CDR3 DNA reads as TGCGCCAGCGGCGTGCCAGGGGGTAGGGGAAACACCATATATTTT. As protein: CASGVPGGRGNTIYF.

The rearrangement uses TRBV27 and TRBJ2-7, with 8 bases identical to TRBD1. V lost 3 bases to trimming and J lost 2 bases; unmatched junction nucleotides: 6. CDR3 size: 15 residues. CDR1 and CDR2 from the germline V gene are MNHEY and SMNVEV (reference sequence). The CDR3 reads CASSFQVTGAYEQYF. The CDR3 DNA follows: TGTGCCAGCAGTTTTCAGGTGACAGGGGCCTACGAGCAGTACTTC.

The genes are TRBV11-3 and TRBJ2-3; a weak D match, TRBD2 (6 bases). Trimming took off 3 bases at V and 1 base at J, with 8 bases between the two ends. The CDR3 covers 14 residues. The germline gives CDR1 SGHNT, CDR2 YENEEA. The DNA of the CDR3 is TGTGCCAGCAGCTTTAGCGGCGGCACAGATACGCAGTATTTT. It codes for CASSFSGGTDTQYF.

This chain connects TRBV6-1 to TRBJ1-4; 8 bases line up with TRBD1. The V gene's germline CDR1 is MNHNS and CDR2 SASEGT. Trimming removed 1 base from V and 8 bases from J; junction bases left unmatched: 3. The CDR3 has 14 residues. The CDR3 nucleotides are TGTGCCAGCAGTGAAGGGACAGGGAGGGAAAAACTGTTTTTT. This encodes CASSEGTGREKLFF.

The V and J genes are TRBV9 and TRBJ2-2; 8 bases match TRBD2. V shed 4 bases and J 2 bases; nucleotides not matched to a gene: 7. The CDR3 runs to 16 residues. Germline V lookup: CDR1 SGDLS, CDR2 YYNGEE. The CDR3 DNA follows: TGTGCCAGCAGCCCGATTAGCGGGACTAACACCGGGGAGCTGTTTTTT. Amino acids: CASSPISGTNTGELFF.

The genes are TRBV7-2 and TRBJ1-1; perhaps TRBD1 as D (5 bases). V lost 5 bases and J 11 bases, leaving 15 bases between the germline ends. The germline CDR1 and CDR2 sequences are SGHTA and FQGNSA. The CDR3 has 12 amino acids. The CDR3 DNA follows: TGTGCCAGCAGCGGAACCGGGGCGGGGGCTTTCTTT. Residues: CASSGTGAGAFF.

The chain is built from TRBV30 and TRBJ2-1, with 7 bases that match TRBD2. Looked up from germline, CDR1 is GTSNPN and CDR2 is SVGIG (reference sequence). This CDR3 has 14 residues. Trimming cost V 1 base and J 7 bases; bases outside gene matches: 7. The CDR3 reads CAWSAVAGVNEQFF. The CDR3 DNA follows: TGTGCCTGGAGTGCGGTAGCGGGTGTGAATGAGCAGTTCTTC.

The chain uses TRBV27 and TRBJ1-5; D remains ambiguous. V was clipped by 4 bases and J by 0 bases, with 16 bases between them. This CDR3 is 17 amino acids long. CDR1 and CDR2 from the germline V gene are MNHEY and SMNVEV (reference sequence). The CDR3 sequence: CASSSSLERYSNQPQHF. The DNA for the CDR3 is TGTGCCAGCAGTTCGTCGCTCGAACGGTATAGCAATCAGCCCCAGCATTTT.

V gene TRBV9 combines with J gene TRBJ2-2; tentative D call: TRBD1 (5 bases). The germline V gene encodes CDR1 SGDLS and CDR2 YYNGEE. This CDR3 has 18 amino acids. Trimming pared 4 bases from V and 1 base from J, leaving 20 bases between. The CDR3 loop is CASSTYAGPRGNTGELFF. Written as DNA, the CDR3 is TGTGCCAGCAGCACATATGCCGGACCTAGGGGGAACACCGGGGAGCTGTTTTTT.